This is a list of T cell receptor beta chains from one sample in a study of T-cell reconstitution after alpha-beta-depleted transplantation in children. One entry per CDR3 protein results from TCRdb running MiXCR on the PCR reads. The data contain about 170,000 distinct CDR3 sequences, around 10% of them seen just once; the ten biggest clones take up over 10%. The sample in question was PBMCs, obtained before TCRalphabeta/CD19-depleted stem cell transplant. Every receptor here comes from a boy aged 2 to 9 with acute myeloid leukemia, due to receive a stem cell transplant. Each CDR3 is given with its conserved first and last residue. Where a row states a size, it is once, few, many or the class of an expanded clone; other rows omit it.

CDR3 protein | V gene | clone size | J gene
CASSQGLINTEAFF | TRBV4-1 | many | TRBJ1-1
CASSQGWQPAVNEQFF | TRBV3-1 | many | TRBJ2-1
CASSHPGHQNTEAFF | TRBV5-1 | many | TRBJ1-1
CASSLLGGAFTDTQYF | TRBV27 | many | TRBJ2-3
CASKRTSGRAGSYNEQFF | TRBV2 | many | TRBJ2-1
CSARGEKLFF | TRBV20-1 | many | TRBJ1-4
CASSTSRPDPNYGYTF | TRBV5-1 | many | TRBJ1-2
CASSRESESPNEQFF | TRBV3-1 | many | TRBJ2-1
CASSPSRGPMNTEAFF | TRBV6-5 | many | TRBJ1-1
CAWKPGPPALNYTF | TRBV30 | NA | TRBJ1-2
CAISLNPPLWEQDSYEQYF | TRBV12-3/TRBV12-4 | NA | TRBJ2-7
CASRATGTDIFLVPNTEAFF | TRBV28 | NA | TRBJ1-1
CASSVVGGLDSPDTEAFF | TRBV9 | once | TRBJ1-1
CSARDLDGKDTGELFF | TRBV20-1 | few | TRBJ2-2
CASSLVVNNEQFF | TRBV11-3 | many | TRBJ2-1
CASRAPSGGPNNEQFF | TRBV2 | NA | TRBJ2-1
CASSGGQGGNYGYTF | TRBV5-1 | many | TRBJ1-2
CASKGVSDTQYF | TRBV5-1 | many | TRBJ2-3
CASSLKGQETQYF | TRBV5-1 | many | TRBJ2-5
CASSFGIPIRDGTYEQYF | TRBV5-6 | many | TRBJ2-7
CASSPPGSNQPQHF | TRBV7-2 | many | TRBJ1-5
CASSLDSSGGTDTQYF | TRBV7-9 | many | TRBJ2-3
CASTLINTGELFF | TRBV12-3/TRBV12-4 | many | TRBJ2-2
CSAVTSETQYF | TRBV20-1 | many | TRBJ2-5
CASSQDRSGDYNEQFF | TRBV4-1 | many | TRBJ2-1
CSAPPGGSYNEQFF | TRBV20-1 | many | TRBJ2-1
CSAPGQVNTEAFF | TRBV20-1 | many | TRBJ1-1
CASSFPLQRGTIYF | TRBV7-9 | many | TRBJ1-3
CASSLSGGAGELFF | TRBV12-3/TRBV12-4 | many | TRBJ2-2
CASSRTGTSTLGTEAFF | TRBV5-5 | many | TRBJ1-1
CASSSRTGGLTSGNTIYF | TRBV12-3/TRBV12-4 | many | TRBJ1-3
CASSLGLGGLGNQPQHF | TRBV28 | many | TRBJ1-5
CASSELTSGANPEQFF | TRBV7-6 | many | TRBJ2-1
CASSSISAGMYEQYF | TRBV7-2 | many | TRBJ2-7
CSARGGLAGSYEQYF | TRBV20-1 | NA | TRBJ2-7
CASSSFFGQSVPTDTQYF | TRBV7-8 | many | TRBJ2-3
CASSRLLAGANTGELFF | TRBV4-2 | many | TRBJ2-2
CASSLSGTSGGAYEQFF | TRBV12-3/TRBV12-4 | many | TRBJ2-1
CASSSSGVGGANVLTF | TRBV25-1 | many | TRBJ2-6
CATSRGLGSSGANVLTF | TRBV15 | many | TRBJ2-6
CASSPDGLTNNEQFF | TRBV5-1 | many | TRBJ2-1
CASSLDSGAGTGELFF | TRBV7-3 | many | TRBJ2-2
CSVRRDRGSETQYF | TRBV29-1 | many | TRBJ2-5
CSASVTVGVYEQFF | TRBV20-1 | many | TRBJ2-1
CASSERQAMNTEAFF | TRBV2 | many | TRBJ1-1
CSPWGGQETQYF | TRBV20-1 | many | TRBJ2-5